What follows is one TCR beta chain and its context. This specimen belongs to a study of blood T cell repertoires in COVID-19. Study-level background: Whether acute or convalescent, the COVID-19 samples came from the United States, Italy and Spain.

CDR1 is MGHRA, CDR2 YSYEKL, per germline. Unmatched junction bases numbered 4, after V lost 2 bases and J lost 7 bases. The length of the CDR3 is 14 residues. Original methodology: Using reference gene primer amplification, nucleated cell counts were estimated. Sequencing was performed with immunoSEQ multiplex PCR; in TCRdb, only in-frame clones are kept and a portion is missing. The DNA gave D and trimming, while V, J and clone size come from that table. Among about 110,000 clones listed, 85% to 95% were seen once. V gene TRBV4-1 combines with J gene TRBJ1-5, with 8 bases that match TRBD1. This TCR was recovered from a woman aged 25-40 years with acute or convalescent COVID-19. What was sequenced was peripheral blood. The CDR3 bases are TGCGCCAGCAGCCAATCAGGGGGCGGGCAGCCCCAGCATTTT. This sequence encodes CASSQSGGGQPQHF.